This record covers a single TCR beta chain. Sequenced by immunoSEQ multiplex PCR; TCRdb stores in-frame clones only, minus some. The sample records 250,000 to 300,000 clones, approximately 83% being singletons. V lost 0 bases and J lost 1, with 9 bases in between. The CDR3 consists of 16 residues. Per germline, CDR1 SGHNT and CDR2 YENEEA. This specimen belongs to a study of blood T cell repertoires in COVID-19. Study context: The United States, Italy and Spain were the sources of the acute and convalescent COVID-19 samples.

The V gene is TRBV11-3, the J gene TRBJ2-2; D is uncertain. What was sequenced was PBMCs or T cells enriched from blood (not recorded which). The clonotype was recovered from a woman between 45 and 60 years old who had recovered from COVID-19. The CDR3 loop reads CASSLERAENTGELFF. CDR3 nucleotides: TGTGCCAGCAGCTTAGAGCGAGCCGAGAACACCGGGGAGCTGTTTTTT. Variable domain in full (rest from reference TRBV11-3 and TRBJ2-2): EAGVVQSPRYKIIEKKQPVAFWCNPISGHNTLYWYLQNLGQGPELLIRYENEEAVDDSQLPKDRFSAERLKGVDSTLKIQPAELGDSAVYLCASSLERAENTGELFFGEGSRLTVL.